These T cell receptor beta chains were read from a single sample in a study of blood T cell repertoires in COVID-19. Only in-frame clones appear in the TCRdb table, and some are missing; sequencing was by immunoSEQ multiplex PCR. The sample lists a few hundred thousand clones, 87% occurring once. What was sequenced was peripheral blood. All receptors come from a woman in her fifties or sixties who had recovered from COVID-19. The CDR3 runs from the conserved cysteine through the conserved F or W. Fields, in order: V gene, CDR3 protein.

V gene: TRBV9
CDR3 protein: CASSVPPSTQYF

V gene: TRBV28
CDR3 protein: CASSLRTGGRYEKLFF

V gene: TRBV4-3
CDR3 protein: CASSQDDYRGQFF

V gene: TRBV19
CDR3 protein: CATGQGSTDTQYF

V gene: TRBV28
CDR3 protein: CASSLYRRGYQETQYF

V gene: TRBV19
CDR3 protein: CASSIEDNGVNEQYF

V gene: TRBV7-2
CDR3 protein: CASSLAGGNNYGYTF

V gene: TRBV27
CDR3 protein: CASSLTSLAYNEQFF

V gene: TRBV28
CDR3 protein: CASTGTGGYEQYF

V gene: TRBV19
CDR3 protein: CASSIGQEETQYF

V gene: TRBV7-4
CDR3 protein: CASETLEASDTQYF

V gene: TRBV5-1
CDR3 protein: CASSLDRGGGTDTQYF

V gene: TRBV3-1/TRBV3-2
CDR3 protein: CASSRKPNTEAFF

V gene: TRBV19
CDR3 protein: CASSSAGETYEQYF

V gene: TRBV27
CDR3 protein: CASSLVSGGTEAFF

V gene: TRBV6-1
CDR3 protein: CASSDFSPRGYEQYF

V gene: TRBV27
CDR3 protein: CASSLSGVIDTQYF

V gene: TRBV11-2
CDR3 protein: CASSLGASSGSHYEQYF

V gene: TRBV9
CDR3 protein: CASSPRTGYTDTQYF

V gene: TRBV27
CDR3 protein: CASSFSTGGAAYEQYF

V gene: TRBV5-1
CDR3 protein: CASSGDYHHNEQFF

V gene: TRBV5-1
CDR3 protein: CASSFGLDQQYF

V gene: TRBV7-3
CDR3 protein: CASSLTVTGGTGELFF

V gene: TRBV5-1
CDR3 protein: CASRQGLGAYNEQFF

V gene: TRBV9
CDR3 protein: CASSVGSGNQPQHF

V gene: TRBV29-1
CDR3 protein: CSVDIGPKRFARGETQYF

V gene: TRBV7-2
CDR3 protein: CASSWTSGEYEQYF

V gene: TRBV30
CDR3 protein: CAWSRGPSTDTQYF

V gene: TRBV7-6
CDR3 protein: CASSPLGVSGTLDNEQFF

V gene: TRBV6-5
CDR3 protein: CASSYSKGAGGELFF

V gene: TRBV4-1
CDR3 protein: CASSHLGQGLHEQYF

V gene: TRBV3-1/TRBV3-2
CDR3 protein: CASSQASIAGGEQYF

V gene: TRBV2
CDR3 protein: CASSVQRGDETQYF

V gene: TRBV4-3
CDR3 protein: CASSRYRGELGEQYF

V gene: TRBV19
CDR3 protein: CASSTGQENYGYTF

V gene: TRBV23-1
CDR3 protein: CASSQSGGKVNGYTF

V gene: TRBV30
CDR3 protein: CAWSVGLETQYF

V gene: TRBV5-1
CDR3 protein: CASSDTGFDSPLHF

V gene: TRBV25-1
CDR3 protein: CASSEWGLAVQETQYF

V gene: TRBV6-5
CDR3 protein: CASGYRGQDEQYF

V gene: TRBV19
CDR3 protein: CASSSPSGKTLQGEQFF

V gene: TRBV28
CDR3 protein: CAIQLGSGGVPGTQYF

V gene: TRBV24-1
CDR3 protein: CATSRDRNYGYTF